A selection of T cell receptor beta chains follows, all from one sample in a study of cytomegalovirus exposure and HLA in healthy donors. Data came from immunoSEQ multiplex PCR; TCRdb stores just in-frame clones and leaves some out. The sample contains about 200,000 clones, approximately 80% of which appear only once. What was sequenced was PBMCs. The receptors shown here come from a boy between 2 and 10 years old in good health and CMV-seronegative. The CDR3 runs from the conserved cysteine through the conserved F or W. A D gene is named only where the DNA matches it firmly. Clone size appears in some rows only: once, few, many, or a class for an expanded clone.

j_call clone_size d_call v_call cdr3_nt cdr3_aa
TRBJ1-2 - TRBD1 TRBV19 TGTGCCAGTAGTACCAACTCAGGGGGCTGGCCCCCCTATGGCTACACCTTC CASSTNSGGWPPYGYTF
TRBJ2-3 - TRBD2 TRBV7-9 TGTGCCAGCAGCCAGCGGACTAGTCCAGATACGCAGTATTTT CASSQRTSPDTQYF
TRBJ2-1 - TRBD2 TRBV2 TGTGCCAGCAGTGAATGGGGGGGAAGGAGGAATGAGCAGTTCTTC CASSEWGGRRNEQFF
TRBJ2-7 once - TRBV6-6 TGTGCCAGCAGTTACGTAGGGAGCTACGAGCAGTACTTC CASSYVGSYEQYF
TRBJ2-1 - TRBD2 TRBV2 TGTGCCAGTCTAGCGGGAGTGAGCAATGAGCAGTTCTTC CASLAGVSNEQFF
TRBJ2-2 - TRBD2 TRBV4-1 TGCGCCAGCAGCCGGTTCGGACTAGCGGGTACGAACACCGGGGAGCTGTTTTTT CASSRFGLAGTNTGELFF
TRBJ1-1 - TRBD1 TRBV5-1 TGCGCCAGCAGCCGGGGACAGACGGGCTCTGAAGCTTTCTTT CASSRGQTGSEAFF
TRBJ2-1 - TRBD2 TRBV2 TGTGCCAGCAGTGCCCGACTAGCGGATTACAATGAGCAGTTCTTC CASSARLADYNEQFF
TRBJ1-6 - - TRBV27 TGTGCCAGCAGTTTCAGGGATTCACCCCTCCACTTT CASSFRDSPLHF
TRBJ2-3 - TRBD1 TRBV7-9 TGTGCCAGCAGACAGGGGGAAGGGACAGATACGCAGTATTTT CASRQGEGTDTQYF
TRBJ1-2 - - TRBV9 TGTGCCAGCAGCGTTTCTGAGAACTATGGCTACACCTTC CASSVSENYGYTF
TRBJ2-7 - - TRBV6-1 TGTGCCAGTGCCCTAGTTACCTACGAGCAGTACTTC CASALVTYEQYF
TRBJ2-5 once - TRBV6-6 TGTGCCAGCACCCCCCCGGTGGGGGGGACACAAGAGACCCAGTACTTC CASTPPVGGTQETQYF
TRBJ2-5 - TRBD2 TRBV7-2 TGTGCCAGCGGCTCTCGGGGAGGGGAGACCCAGTACTTC CASGSRGGETQYF
TRBJ2-7 - TRBD2 TRBV30 TGTGCCTGGAGTGTACTAGCGGGTGAGCAGTACTTC CAWSVLAGEQYF
TRBJ2-7 - - TRBV7-6 TGTGCCAGCAGCTTAACTCCCGTCTCCTACGAGCAGTACTTC CASSLTPVSYEQYF
TRBJ1-4 - - TRBV14 TGTGCCAGCAGCCAAAACTCAGAAAAACTGTTTTTT CASSQNSEKLFF
TRBJ2-5 - - TRBV11-3 TGTGCCAGCAGCTTAGCAGGGAATCAAGAGACCCAGTACTTC CASSLAGNQETQYF
TRBJ1-6 - - TRBV6-6 TGTGCCAGCACCAGGGGTGGGAATTCACCCCTCCACTTT CASTRGGNSPLHF
TRBJ2-7 - - TRBV9 TGTGCCAGCAGCCCCTCCGGGTCCTCCTACGAGCAGTACTTC CASSPSGSSYEQYF
TRBJ2-7 once TRBD1 TRBV10-2 TGCGCCAGCAAAGGACAGGGGGCTTACGAGCAGTACTTC CASKGQGAYEQYF
TRBJ1-1 - - TRBV11-2 TGTGCCAGCAGCTTGCGAGTGGACAGAGGAGACACTGAAGCTTTCTTT CASSLRVDRGDTEAFF
TRBJ1-5 - - TRBV27 TGTGCCAGCAGTCCCTCGTCGAGGGTTGGTAAGCCCCAGCATTTT CASSPSSRVGKPQHF
TRBJ2-1 - TRBD2 TRBV7-3 TGTGCCAGCAGCCTCCTAGCGGGGAGCAGTAATGAGCAGTTCTTC CASSLLAGSSNEQFF
TRBJ2-5 - - TRBV7-9 TGTGCCAGCAGCTTATTGGATCAGGGTCGGATGCAAGAGACCCAGTACTTC CASSLLDQGRMQETQYF
TRBJ1-1 - TRBD1 TRBV9 TGTGCCAGCAGCGCGGGACAGGGAAACACTGAAGCTTTCTTT CASSAGQGNTEAFF
TRBJ2-7 - - TRBV5-5 TGTGCCAGCAGCTTGGGCAGGGCAGGCGAGCAGTACTTC CASSLGRAGEQYF